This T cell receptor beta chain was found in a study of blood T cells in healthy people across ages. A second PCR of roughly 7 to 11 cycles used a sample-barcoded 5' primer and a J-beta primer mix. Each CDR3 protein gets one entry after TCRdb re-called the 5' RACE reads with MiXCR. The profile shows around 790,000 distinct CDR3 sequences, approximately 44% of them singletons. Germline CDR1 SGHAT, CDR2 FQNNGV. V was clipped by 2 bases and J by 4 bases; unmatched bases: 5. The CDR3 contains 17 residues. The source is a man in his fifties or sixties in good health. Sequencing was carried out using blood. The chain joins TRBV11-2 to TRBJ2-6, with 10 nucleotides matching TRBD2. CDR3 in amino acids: CASSLSGGASGANVLTF. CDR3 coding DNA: TGTGCCAGCAGCTTAAGCGGGGGGGCTTCCGGGGCCAACGTCCTGACTTTC. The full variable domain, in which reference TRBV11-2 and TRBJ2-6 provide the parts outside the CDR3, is EAGVAQSPRYKIIEKRQSVAFWCNPISGHATLYWYQQILGQGPKLLIQFQNNGVVDDSQLPKDRFSAERLKGVDSTLKIQPAKLEDSAVYLCASSLSGGASGANVLTFGAGSRLTVL.